The sequence of this TCR beta chain was determined in a study of shared T cell receptors in the human thymus. The V and J ends lost 2 bases and 6 bases, in that order; junction bases with no gene match: 21. CDR3 length equals 21 residues. Germline CDR1 and CDR2: MNHEY and SMNVEV (reference sequence). Data came from immunoSEQ multiplex PCR; TCRdb stores just in-frame clones and leaves some out. The data contain some 640,000 clones, about 90% of them seen just once; the ten biggest clones take up 0.009% to 0.0095%. The same sample was also used in a study of human thymus T cells. That report adds: Resections removed during corrective heart surgery provided the thymus tissue used.

The specimen was thymocytes. The rearrangement joins TRBV27 to TRBJ2-4; TRBD2 matches at 11 bases. The receptor was derived from a boy younger than two with a congenital heart defect. CDR3 protein: CASSLNGTGKLAGGRGNIQYF. CDR3 nucleotides: TGTGCCAGCAGTTTAAATGGGACAGGGAAGCTAGCGGGAGGTCGGGGAAACATTCAGTACTTC.